This section outlines one T cell receptor beta chain sequence together with its context. Its cognate antigen is unknown. The sample is drawn from a study of graft-versus-host responses after intestinal transplantation. Study observations and caveats: Allografts from individuals with graft-donor T cell macrochimerism displayed high graft-versus-host to host-versus-graft clonal ratios. Among recipient marrow samples, GvH clones were found; some appeared first in ileum or blood.

From germline, CDR1 is KGHSH and CDR2 LQKENI. V lost 1 base and J 2 bases, leaving 12 bases between the germline ends. This CDR3 spans 16 amino acids. Sequencing used immunoSEQ multiplex PCR; TCRdb keeps in-frame clones, though not all of them. Among almost 85,000 clones listed, roughly 91% were seen once. This sample comprised unstimulated CD4+ T cells sorted from spleen or lymph node cells, obtained before intestinal transplant. V is TRBV18 and J is TRBJ1-5; D is undetermined. The source of this sequence is a human donor who received an intestinal transplant. The CDR3 nucleotides read TGTGCCAGCTCACCACAGGCCTCCGGAGGCAATCAGCCCCAGCATTTT. Its protein product is CASSPQASGGNQPQHF.